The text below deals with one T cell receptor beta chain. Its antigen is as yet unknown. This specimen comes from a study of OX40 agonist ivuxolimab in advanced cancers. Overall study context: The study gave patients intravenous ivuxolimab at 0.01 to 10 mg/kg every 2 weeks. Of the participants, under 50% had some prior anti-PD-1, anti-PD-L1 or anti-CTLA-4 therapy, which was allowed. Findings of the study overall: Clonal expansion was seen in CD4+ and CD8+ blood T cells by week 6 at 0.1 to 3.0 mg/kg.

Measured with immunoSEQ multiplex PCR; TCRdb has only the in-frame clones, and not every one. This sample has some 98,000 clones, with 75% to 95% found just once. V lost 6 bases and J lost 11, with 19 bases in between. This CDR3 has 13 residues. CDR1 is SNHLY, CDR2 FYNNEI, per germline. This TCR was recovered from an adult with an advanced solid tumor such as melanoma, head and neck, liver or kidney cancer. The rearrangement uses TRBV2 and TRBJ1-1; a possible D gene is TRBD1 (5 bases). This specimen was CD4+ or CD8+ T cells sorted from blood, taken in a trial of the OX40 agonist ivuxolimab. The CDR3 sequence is CASSIYGAMGAFF. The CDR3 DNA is TGTGCCAGCAGCATATATGGGGCGATGGGGGCTTTCTTT. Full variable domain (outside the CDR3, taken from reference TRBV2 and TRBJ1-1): EPEVTQTPSHQVTQMGQEVILRCVPISNHLYFYWYRQILGQKVEFLVSFYNNEISEKSEIFDDQFSVERPDGSNFTLKIRSTKLEDSAMYFCASSIYGAMGAFFGQGTRLTVV.